The 9 T cell receptor beta chains below all came from one sample that was sequenced in a study of sequential checkpoint blockade in melanoma. Treatment defined: randomized to nivolumab then ipilimumab (arm A) or the reverse (arm B). Produced via immunoSEQ multiplex PCR; TCRdb's table is partial and in-frame only. The data contain some 4,700 clones, under 30% of them singletons. Material: tumor tissue (inferred from file names), obtained from a patient given nivolumab and ipilimumab in sequence. The receptors here all came from a human donor with melanoma.

This clone was recorded at least ten times. The chain joins TRBV9 to TRBJ2-2; 12 bases line up with TRBD2. This CDR3 is built from 17 residues. V lost 4 bases to trimming and J lost 2 bases; unmatched junction nucleotides: 6. CDR1 SGDLS and CDR2 YYNGEE come from the germline V gene. As DNA, the CDR3 is TGTGCCAGCAGCACAGGACTAGCGGGGACAAACACCGGGGAGCTGTTTTTT. Translation: CASSTGLAGTNTGELFF. The full variable domain, rest sourced from reference TRBV9 and TRBJ2-2, is DSGVTQTPKHLITATGQRVTLRCSPRSGDLSVYWYQQSLDQGLQFLIQYYNGEERAKGNILERFSAQQFPDLHSELNLSSLELGDSALYFCASSTGLAGTNTGELFFGEGSRLTVL.

V usage is TRBV6-8 and J usage is TRBJ1-2, with no clear D. The CDR3 spans 15 residues. V was clipped by 0 bases and J by 0 bases, with 8 bases between them. Germline V CDR1 and CDR2: MNHGY, SAAAGT. CDR3 sequence reads: CASSYSPGANYGYTF. DNA of the CDR3: TGTGCCAGCAGTTACTCCCCGGGAGCTAACTATGGCTACACCTTC.

V usage is TRBV6-8 and J usage is TRBJ2-3; perhaps D is TRBD1 or TRBD2 (5 bases each). This CDR3 region has 13 residues. V was trimmed by 8 bases and J by 4 bases, leaving 13 bases between them. Germline CDR1 MNHGY, CDR2 SAAAGT. The DNA of the CDR3 is TGTGCCAGCGTTGGGACCGGGGCAGATACGCAGTATTTT. Its protein product is CASVGTGADTQYF.

In its sample, this clone is medium-sized. J is TRBJ1-1 and V is TRBV9; D is unclear. Germline V gene lookup returns CDR1 SGDLS and CDR2 YYNGEE. This CDR3 region has 16 residues. Trimming stripped 10 bases from V and 0 bases from J, with 22 bases between. This CDR3 reads CASSDPDGIMNTEAFF. Here the CDR3 DNA reads TGTGCCTCAAGCGACCCGGACGGAATAATGAACACTGAAGCTTTCTTT. Supplemented by reference TRBV9 and TRBJ1-1, the full variable domain reads DSGVTQTPKHLITATGQRVTLRCSPRSGDLSVYWYQQSLDQGLQFLIQYYNGEERAKGNILERFSAQQFPDLHSELNLSSLELGDSALYFCASSDPDGIMNTEAFFGQGTRLTVV.

This chain connects TRBV28 to TRBJ1-3; weak D call: TRBD1 (6 bases). This CDR3 contains 15 residues. Trimming cost V 4 bases and J 0 bases, with 10 bases left between them. Germline CDR1 MDHEN, CDR2 SYDVKM. The chain's CDR3 is CASSSGQDSGNTIYF. Here the CDR3 DNA reads TGTGCCAGCAGTTCGGGACAAGACTCTGGAAACACCATATATTTT. The full variable domain, with the rest looked up from reference TRBV28 and TRBJ1-3, is DVKVTQSSRYLVKRTGEKVFLECVQDMDHENMFWYRQDPGLGLRLIYFSYDVKMKEKGDIPEGYSVSREKKERFSLILESASTNQTSMYLCASSSGQDSGNTIYFGEGSWLTVV.

The chain's CDR3 is CASSYPGQGYEQYF. In DNA, the CDR3 is TGTGCCAGCAGTTACCCGGGACAGGGCTACGAGCAGTACTTC. This chain joins TRBV6-8 and TRBJ2-7; 9 bases are a match to TRBD1. Germline assignment: CDR1 MNHGY and CDR2 SAAAGT. This CDR3 region has 14 residues. Unmatched junction bases numbered 2, after V lost 2 bases and J lost 3 bases.

This clone was detected only a few times. This chain connects TRBV19 to TRBJ1-4; D unclear. Germline V gene lookup returns CDR1 LNHDA and CDR2 SQIVND (reference sequence). This CDR3 spans 14 amino acids. Trimming left V 7 bases short and J 0 bases short, with 9 bases between. The CDR3 coding sequence is TGTGCCAGTACGAGGACGGCAACTAATGAAAAACTGTTTTTT. Residues: CASTRTATNEKLFF.

The chain uses TRBV28 and TRBJ2-3, with D possibly being TRBD1 or TRBD2 (5 bases each). V lost 6 bases to trimming and J lost 4 bases, with 20 bases between them. The germline V gene has CDR1 MDHEN and CDR2 SYDVKM. This CDR3 is 16 amino acids long. The CDR3 DNA is TGTGCCAGCAGCCCGCCGCGAACCTTGGGGGCAGATACGCAGTATTTT. The encoded protein is CASSPPRTLGADTQYF.

V gene TRBV5-1 combines with J gene TRBJ1-4, with D hard to call. V gave up 0 bases and J gave up 8 bases, with 11 bases separating them. The germline V gene encodes CDR1 SGHRS and CDR2 YFSETQ. CDR3 length: 14 residues. The DNA for the CDR3 is TGCGCCAGCAGCTTGGAGCAGAATGGAGAAAAACTGTTTTTT. This translates into CASSLEQNGEKLFF.